The next 5 T cell receptor beta chains were all read from a single sample in a study of cytomegalovirus exposure and HLA in healthy donors. The PCR was carried out with 60 Vbeta primers and 13 Jbeta primers. Profiled with immunoSEQ multiplex PCR; TCRdb holds only in-frame clones, not every one. The table has some 120,000 clones, approximately 78% seen once. The sequenced sample consisted of PBMCs. The receptor source for this set is a woman under 40 in good health and CMV-seronegative.

This clone was found a few times. The genes are TRBV2 and TRBJ2-7, with TRBD2 identical over 11 bases. The trim removed 7 bases at V and 3 bases at J, leaving 5 bases unmatched. The CDR3 length is 14 residues. Germline CDR1 SNHLY, CDR2 FYNNEI. The CDR3 DNA reads TGTGCCAGCACCGGACTAGCGGGCCTCTACGAGCAGTACTTC. It translates to CASTGLAGLYEQYF.

V gene TRBV4-1 combines with J gene TRBJ2-2, with 9 bases matching TRBD1. The V gene end was trimmed by 3 bases and the J gene end by 5 bases; junction bases not matched to a gene: 10. Germline-derived CDR1 and CDR2 are MGHRA and YSYEKL. This CDR3 is 17 amino acids long. The CDR3 DNA is TGCGCCAGCAGCCATCGCCAACAGGGGGCCGAGACCGGGGAGCTGTTTTTT. It yields the protein CASSHRQQGAETGELFF.

This clone was observed a handful of times. The rearrangement joins TRBV6-1 to TRBJ1-1; no clear D. The CDR3 has 13 amino acids. CDR1 is MNHNS, CDR2 SASEGT, per germline. The V and J ends lost 8 bases and 1 base respectively, with 11 bases between them. CDR3 nucleotides: TGTGCCAGCCGTGCACGGGGGAACACTGAAGCTTTCTTT. This codes for CASRARGNTEAFF.

CDR3 amino acids: CAWTGEEYTEAFF. CDR3 coding DNA: TGTGCCTGGACTGGAGAAGAGTACACTGAAGCTTTCTTT. The V gene is TRBV30, the J gene TRBJ1-1, with D hard to call. V lost 4 bases and J 3 bases, leaving 12 bases between the germline ends. In germline, CDR1 is GTSNPN, CDR2 SVGIG (reference sequence). The CDR3 runs 13 residues.

V and J are TRBV7-5 and TRBJ2-7; the DNA was not compared with TRBD2, the D call given in the table. TRBV7-5 constitutes a pseudogene. The CDR3 sequence is 15 residues long. The CDR3 DNA follows: TGTGCCAGAAGCCCCGACAGCGGAGGGTCCTACGAGCAGTACTTC. This encodes CARSPDSGGSYEQYF.